Below, one T cell receptor (beta chain) is given with its context. The antigen is unknown. The data derive from a study of T-cell memory formation after mild COVID-19. TCRdb redid the calling of the 5' RACE reads with MiXCR, one entry per CDR3 protein. The sample includes over 120,000 distinct CDR3 sequences, less than 25% of them seen just once. Findings and limits, study-wide: A second wave of clones peaked on day 37, and their SARS-CoV-2 specificity went unconfirmed.

There are 15 residues in the CDR3. Trimming at V came to 5 bases and at J to 3 bases, leaving 6 bases not matched to a gene. Germline V gene lookup returns CDR1 SGHTA and CDR2 FQGTGA. The V gene is TRBV7-3, the J gene TRBJ2-1, with 8 bases matching TRBD2. The clonotype originates from an adult woman who had mild COVID-19 (a few samples of this study predate the infection). Cell type and time point are not known. Material for sequencing was PBMCs or a T cell subset sorted from them (not recorded which). Here the CDR3 reads CASSNGRAGYNEQFF. In DNA form, the CDR3 reads TGTGCCAGCAGCAACGGGAGGGCCGGCTACAATGAGCAGTTCTTC.